This TCR beta chain is drawn from a study of technical replicates of blood from a few donors. This table comes from immunoSEQ multiplex PCR, and its TCRdb copy is limited to in-frame clones, with some not included. The table includes about 93,000 clones, 95% detected once. The germline gives CDR1 SNHLY, CDR2 FYNNEI. The CDR3 contains 15 residues. Deletions cut 3 bases from V and 2 bases from J, with 13 bases between. The gene calls are TRBV2 and TRBJ1-2; no reliable D call. Specimen: T cells isolated from PBMCs. This clonotype originated in a human donor in good health. CDR3 in amino acids: CASSDLGSLNYGYTF. The CDR3 DNA reads as TGTGCCAGCAGTGATTTGGGCAGCCTAAACTATGGCTACACCTTC.